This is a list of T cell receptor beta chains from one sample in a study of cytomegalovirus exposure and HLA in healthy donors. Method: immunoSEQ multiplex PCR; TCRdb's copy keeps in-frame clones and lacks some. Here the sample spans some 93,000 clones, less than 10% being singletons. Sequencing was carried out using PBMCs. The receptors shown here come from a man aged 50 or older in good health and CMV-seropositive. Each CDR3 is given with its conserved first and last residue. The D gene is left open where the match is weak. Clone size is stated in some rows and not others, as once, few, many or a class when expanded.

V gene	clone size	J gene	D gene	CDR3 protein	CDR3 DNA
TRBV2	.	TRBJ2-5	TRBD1	CASSDRGLGETQYF	TGTGCCAGCAGTGACAGGGGGCTGGGGGAGACCCAGTACTTC
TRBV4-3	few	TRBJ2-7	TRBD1	CASSQDRAGEQYF	TGCGCCAGCAGCCAGGACAGGGCCGGCGAGCAGTACTTC
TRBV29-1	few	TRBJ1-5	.	CSVQFGSNQPQHF	TGCAGCGTCCAATTCGGTAGCAATCAGCCCCAGCATTTT
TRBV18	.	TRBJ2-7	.	CASSPGRGYEQYF	TGTGCCAGCTCACCTGGAAGGGGATACGAGCAGTACTTC
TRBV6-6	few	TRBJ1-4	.	CASRNSRLNEKLFF	TGTGCCAGCAGGAACTCCCGCCTTAATGAAAAACTGTTTTTT
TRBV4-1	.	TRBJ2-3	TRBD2	CASSQPRTSGDRDTQYF	TGCGCCAGCAGCCAACCGAGGACTAGCGGGGACCGAGATACGCAGTATTTT
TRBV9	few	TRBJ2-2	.	CASSVGLEDTGELFF	TGTGCCAGCAGCGTAGGACTAGAGGACACCGGGGAGCTGTTTTTT
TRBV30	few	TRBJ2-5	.	CAWITPGRGETQYF	TGTGCCTGGATCACCCCCGGCAGAGGGGAGACCCAGTACTTC
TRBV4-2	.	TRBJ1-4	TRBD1	CASSHRQGGTNEKLFF	TGTGCCAGCAGCCACAGACAGGGGGGCACTAATGAAAAACTGTTTTTT
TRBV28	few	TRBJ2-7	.	CASSLAIVGEQYF	TGTGCCAGCAGTTTAGCGATAGTTGGCGAGCAGTACTTC
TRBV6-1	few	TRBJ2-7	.	CASSERLQSYEQYF	TGTGCCAGCAGTGAACGGTTACAGTCCTACGAGCAGTACTTC
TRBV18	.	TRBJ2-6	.	CASSPPGQEGNVLTF	TGTGCCAGCTCACCACCTGGGCAGGAAGGCAACGTCCTGACTTTC
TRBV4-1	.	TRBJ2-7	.	CASSQDRSYEQYF	TGCGCCAGCAGCCAAGATAGATCCTACGAGCAGTACTTC
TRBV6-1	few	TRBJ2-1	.	CASSEAGLAGEQFF	TGTGCCAGCAGTGAAGCTGGCCTAGCAGGTGAGCAGTTCTTC
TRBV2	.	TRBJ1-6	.	CASSGPRAQNSPLHF	TGTGCCAGCAGTGGGCCCAGGGCTCAGAATTCACCCCTCCACTTT
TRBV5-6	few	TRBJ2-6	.	CASSLRAGSGANVLTF	TGTGCCAGCAGCTTGCGCGCGGGCTCTGGGGCCAACGTCCTGACTTTC
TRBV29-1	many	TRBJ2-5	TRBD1	CSVELGTGGTQYF	TGCAGCGTTGAGCTCGGCACAGGGGGGACCCAGTACTTC
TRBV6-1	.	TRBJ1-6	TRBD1	CASSEVVTRDRGSPLHF	TGTGCCAGCAGTGAAGTAGTAACCCGGGACAGGGGTTCACCCCTCCACTTT
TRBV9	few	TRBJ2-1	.	CASSVGSGSYNEQFF	TGTGCCAGCAGCGTAGGGAGCGGCTCCTACAATGAGCAGTTCTTC
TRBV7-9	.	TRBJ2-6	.	CASLGLQSGANVLTF	TGTGCCAGCTTGGGACTTCAATCTGGGGCCAACGTCCTGACTTTC
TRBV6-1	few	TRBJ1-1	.	CASSIEVMNTEAFF	TGTGCCAGCAGCATAGAGGTTATGAACACTGAAGCTTTCTTT
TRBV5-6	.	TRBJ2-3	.	CASSFRRGHYVTQYF	TGTGCCAGCAGCTTTAGGAGGGGCCATTATGTTACGCAGTATTTT
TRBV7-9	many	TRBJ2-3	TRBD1	CASRQGDTDTQYF	TGTGCCAGCCGCCAGGGGGACACAGATACGCAGTATTTT
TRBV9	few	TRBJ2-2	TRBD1	CASSVGGQPSTGELFF	TGTGCCAGCAGCGTTGGGGGACAGCCCAGCACCGGGGAGCTGTTTTTT
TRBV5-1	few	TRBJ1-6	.	CASSGGTGDNSPLHF	TGCGCCAGCAGCGGGGGGACCGGAGATAATTCACCCCTCCACTTT
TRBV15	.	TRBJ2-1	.	CATSRGLYNEQFF	TGTGCCACCAGCAGGGGACTGTACAATGAGCAGTTCTTC
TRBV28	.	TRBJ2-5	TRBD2	CASSSTSGSWETQYF	TGTGCCAGCAGTTCTACTAGCGGGAGCTGGGAGACCCAGTACTTC
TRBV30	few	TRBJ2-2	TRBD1	CAWRTGAITGELFF	TGTGCCTGGCGGACAGGGGCTATCACCGGGGAGCTGTTTTTT
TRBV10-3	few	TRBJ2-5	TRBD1	CAIGRGGREAQYF	TGTGCCATCGGGCGAGGGGGCAGAGAGGCCCAGTACTTC
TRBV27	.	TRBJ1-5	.	CASSLSPGGHSNQPQHF	TGTGCCAGCAGTTTATCTCCGGGGGGGCATAGCAATCAGCCCCAGCATTTT
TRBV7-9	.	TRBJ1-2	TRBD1	CASSLALQGGSYGYTF	TGTGCCAGCAGCTTAGCTTTACAAGGGGGCTCTTATGGCTACACCTTC